This TCR beta chain is from a study of cytomegalovirus exposure and HLA in healthy donors (dated by TCRdb to about 2017). At the level of the whole study: According to an earlier analysis of several hundred of the donors, roughly 180 million T cells yielded roughly 110 million unique TCR beta sequences and about 300 Gb of sequence data. An early release that covered about 600 HLA-typed donors contained approximately 300 gigabases of sequencing data and tens of millions of unique TCR sequences. Among the approximately 400 genotyped donors, 81% belonged to the genetic ancestry cluster associated with self-reported Caucasian donors. The study was designed to test whether signatures of past pathogen exposure could be identified by cataloging public T cell receptors. The study used immunosequencing to profile the T cell repertoires of approximately 650 subjects and linked those repertoires to cytomegalovirus serostatus. Along with the approximately 650-subject first cohort, a separate validation cohort of over a hundred different subjects was used. To predict cytomegalovirus infection status, the study combined high-throughput TCR immunosequencing, statistical association of individual TCRs with disease status, and machine learning. A later analysis re-analyzed previously published TCR beta repertoires from roughly 630 donors and added high-resolution HLA genotyping to study TCR occurrence patterns. In the later analysis, no new phenotypic data were used to find candidate immune exposures; instead, reliance was placed on TCR beta sequences and their occurrence across donors. To decide whether each TCR beta V gene segment behaved as functional or pseudogenic, an earlier analysis of some 570 of the donors relied on high-throughput TCR beta sequencing. Alongside the repertoire data, information on donor age, sex, ethnicity and CMV serostatus was compiled. Genome-wide SNP genotypes for about 65% of the roughly 670 donors were used in a later genetic analysis, which treated that subset as a discovery cohort. All discovery cohort repertoires had been generated using a single sequencing platform. HLA typing covered class I and class II loci at four-digit resolution. Typing coverage differed by locus: A, B, C, DRB1 and DQB1 were typed in roughly 629-640 donors, DQA1 in around 500, DPA1 in nearly 610, and DPB1 in around 490. Because of strong linkage in the cohort, four to six DR-DQ haplotypes were treated as single units for association and clustering. Among around 400 genotyped donors of the cohort, an average of approximately 240,000 unique TCR beta nucleotide sequences was sequenced per donor, of which about 20% were non-productive.

Library preparation used the immunoSEQ multiplex PCR assay. For the multiplex PCR, a mixture combining 60 forward primers for TCR Vbeta segments and 13 reverse primers for TCR Jbeta segments was used. The CDR3 region of rearranged TCR beta genes was amplified from genomic DNA with a multiplex PCR assay. On the Illumina HiSeq System, the amplified TCR beta libraries were sequenced as 87-base-pair reads. In the source study's methods: A later analysis tallied tens of millions of unique TCR beta chains across the 666 repertoires, and approximately 11 million of those chains were shared by two or more donors. To remove PCR and sequencing errors, raw reads were error-corrected and collapsed into unique sequences using a nearest-neighbor algorithm that merged closely related sequences. To assign V, D and J gene segments, CDR3 sequences were aligned to IMGT reference sequences. For a sequence to be retained, a match of at least six nucleotides to both a V gene segment and a J gene segment was required. A rearrangement counted as productive if the CDR3 had no stop codons and remained in frame with V and J, and every other rearrangement counted as non-productive. Following IMGT convention, CDR3 was defined as the stretch from the second conserved V-encoded cysteine up to the conserved J-encoded phenylalanine. Sequences without an unambiguous match to a single V gene segment were excluded from the earlier analysis of about 600 of the donors. An earlier analysis of roughly 590 of the donors called V segments functional above 56.7% productive rearrangements and segregating when the between-donor standard deviation exceeded 5%. A statistical classification framework was built for diagnosing cytomegalovirus status from the catalog of TCR beta chain sequences. In a later analysis, TCR nucleotide sequences were compared against IMGT/GENE-DB human TR gene sequences so that V and J genes could be assigned. A later analysis assigned CDR3 sequences and most-parsimonious VDJ recombination scenarios with the TCRdist pipeline. A later analysis defined each TCR beta chain by its CDR3 amino acid sequence plus V-gene family, and excluded reads lacking a unique V-gene family. As a way to deal with suspected cross-contamination and a sequencing artifact, a later analysis dropped 450 to 600 nucleotide sequences that were highly shared and had low generation probability. A later analysis calculated a clonal expansion index for each public chain from normalized within-repertoire ranks of inferred template counts. In a later analysis, generation probabilities were computed using a VDJ recombination model fitted to out-of-frame rearrangements, and the results were checked against IGoR. In a later analysis, TCR-TCR, TCR-HLA and TCR-CMV co-occurrence was scored with hypergeometric tests, and a repertoire-size bias correction was applied to TCR pairs. To estimate false discovery rates, a later analysis permuted the HLA or CMV assignments 20 times. A later analysis grouped co-occurring TCRs with DBSCAN, adding TCRdist sequence similarity when clustering within HLA-allele-positive subsets. For co-occurrence clustering, repertoires with fewer than 30,000 or more than 120,000 public chains were excluded, along with about five repertoires with anomalous nucleotide sharing. TCRdb's version of the immuneACCESS table is confined to in-frame rearrangements and falls short of the full clone set. An unresolved V gene accounts for under half of the shortfall where checked; the remainder is of unknown origin. Clonal size and the V and J genes are those of that table, whereas D and trimming came from the DNA. The sample table shows about 160,000 clones, and roughly 90% are seen once. Approximately 2% of the sample goes to the ten largest clones.

The cohort was made up of about 670 healthy bone marrow donors. Cohort members were all nominally healthy when sampled, although unrecorded immune exposures were likely present. The donor was CMV seronegative and was included in the group of a few hundred seronegative cohort members. A peripheral blood sample was collected from each donor, and TCR beta sequencing was performed on peripheral blood mononuclear cells. Genomic DNA was extracted from the blood cell samples with the Qiagen DNeasy Blood Extraction Kit. What the study reported, not specific to this receptor: It was suggested by the authors that the approach could potentially be generalized to other disease states and immunological phenotypes. The only immune exposure information available for the cohort was CMV serostatus. Because counts were too low, roughly 16 rarely observed V segments, including chromosome 9 orphons, were excluded from the earlier analysis of under 650 of the donors. In a later analysis, about 16,000 TCR beta sequences were associated with specific HLA alleles at a false discovery rate of 0.05. Because some donors lacked HLA typing at each locus, the association tests relied only on the typed subset. The study gave a list of about 170 TCR beta chains associated with cytomegalovirus. Compared with equally common non-associated chains, HLA-associated TCR beta chains in a later analysis were more clonally expanded and had lower generation probabilities. An association between a missense DCLRE1C variant and V-gene and J-gene trimming of TCR beta chains was found in a later genetic analysis and replicated in an independent cohort. This cohort had only TCR beta chains sequenced, and the lack of alpha or paired-chain data limited which features could be detected. The 87-base-pair reads could not distinguish some IMGT-functional V segments, including TRBV6-2 and TRBV6-3, so those segments were excluded. According to a later analysis, parvovirus B19, influenza, CMV and Epstein-Barr virus appeared linked to several top co-occurrence clusters. According to a later genetic analysis, donors in an Asian-associated ancestry cluster had fewer N-insertions in productive TCRs than the approximately 650-donor mean. Correlated functional status among segregating V segments might reflect linkage disequilibrium, but an unknown experimental factor could not be ruled out. A further reported finding was that TCR beta sequences accurately predicted the HLA-A and HLA-B alleles for most subjects in the first cohort. Most TCR sequences were seen in very few donors, while some public TCRs were found in many individuals. A later analysis found that TCR association rates varied across HLA loci, with DRB1 alleles showing the most associated TCRs and HLA-C alleles the fewest. Sequencing depth was assumed to be roughly uniform across donors in the presence/absence analyses, though that assumption may not hold. In a later analysis, most CMV-associated TCR beta chains were found to appear HLA-restricted, with HLA associations seemingly driven largely by CMV exposure. When HLA alleles, especially DR and DQ, strongly co-occurred, TCR associations were difficult to assign to individual alleles. Three of the identified cytomegalovirus-associated TCR beta chains were confirmed in vitro to be specific for cytomegalovirus antigens. A cluster of highly shared sequence variants was judged likely to represent a technical artifact of the sequencing pipeline. Broadly in line with IMGT annotations, most TCR beta V segments showed up in productive rearrangements about 87% or about 30% of the time in an earlier analysis of several hundred of the donors. Cytomegalovirus status was reported to be diagnosed by the classifier with high specificity and sensitivity in both the original and validation cohorts.

For this clone: Which antigen it targets is not known. No clone much larger than this one lies a single base away; base qualities are absent.

The cysteine opens and the phenylalanine closes a CDR3 of 17 amino acids. Solely the CDR3 DNA is kept, with 51 bases framed from the first base. V lost 4 bases and J lost 6 bases; the stretch between them is 21 bases long. CDR1 and CDR2 are read off the germline V gene as MDHEN and SYDVKM. The sample comprised PBMCs. The chain is made from TRBV28 and TRBJ1-4; 6 matching bases give a weak D call of TRBD1. The sequence was collected from a woman under 30 in good health and CMV-seronegative. This receptor carries the CDR3 CASSSVFSNRVHEKLFF. The bases are TGTGCCAGCAGTTCCGTCTTCTCAAACAGGGTTCATGAAAAACTGTTTTTT.